The source of this TCR beta chain is a study of OX40 agonist ivuxolimab in advanced cancers. Whole-study context: Those treated in dose escalation had hepatocellular carcinoma, melanoma, renal cell cancer or head and neck cancer.

From germline, CDR1 is SSHAT and CDR2 FNYEAQ (reference sequence). The CDR3 is 15 residues long. With regard to this clone: The junction does not match germline at one end; this may be a read error.

Sequenced by immunoSEQ multiplex PCR; TCRdb stores in-frame clones only, minus some. This repertoire shows tens of thousands of clones, 70% to 90% found once; its top ten account for approximately 0.33%. The sequence was obtained from an adult with an advanced solid tumor such as melanoma, head and neck, liver or kidney cancer. The chain has TRBV7-7 and TRBJ1-3; maybe TRBD1 (6 bases). Material: CD4+ or CD8+ T cells sorted from blood, obtained in a trial of the OX40 agonist ivuxolimab. DNA of the CDR3: TGTGCTAGCAGCTTAGCGGGGGCGCCCGGAAACACCATATATTTT. This codes for CASSLAGAPGNTIYF.